Presented here are 23 T cell receptor beta chains from one specimen sequenced in a study of neurological immune-mediated disorders. TCRdb passed the 5' RACE reads through MiXCR, listing each CDR3 protein once. Of more than 50,000 distinct CDR3 sequences listed, 3.5% to 5% are singletons. The sample was PBMCs. The origin of the receptors is a man aged 30-40 years with multiple sclerosis.

This clonotype was seen at least ten times. J is TRBJ2-2 and V is TRBV29-1; D might be TRBD1 (5 bases). The CDR3 is 14 residues long. CDR1 is SQVTM and CDR2 is ANQGSEA in the germline V gene. Trimming shortened V by 6 bases and J by 6 bases, and 17 bases separated the two germline ends. CDR3 sequence (DNA): TGCAGCGTAGGGGCGGCGGCGGAGCCCGGGGAGCTGTTTTTT. This translates into CSVGAAAEPGELFF.

In its sample, this clonotype was seen many times. This chain links TRBV20-1 with TRBJ1-1; D gene ambiguous. Germline V CDR1 and CDR2: DFQATT, SNEGSKA (reference sequence). The CDR3 has 13 amino acids. The V end was cut by 5 bases, the J end by 0 bases, with 10 bases between. The chain's CDR3 is CSAGTGVNTEAFF. CDR3 coding DNA: TGCAGTGCTGGAACTGGAGTGAACACTGAAGCTTTCTTT.

This clonotype was counted at least ten times. The V call is TRBV29-1, the J call TRBJ1-1; 8 nucleotides agree with TRBD1. J was trimmed by 10 bases and V by 5 bases; bases with no gene match: 15. The length of the CDR3 is 14 residues. Germline V gene sequence: CDR1 SQVTM, CDR2 ANQGSEA. The CDR3 here is CSVSDRGATLGAFF. The CDR3 region has the DNA TGCAGCGTTTCCGACAGGGGCGCAACTCTTGGAGCTTTCTTT.

This clonotype occurred many times. The rearrangement links TRBV29-1 to TRBJ1-2; tentative D call: TRBD1 (6 bases). V gave up 6 bases and J gave up 7 bases, with 18 bases separating them. Germline CDR1 SQVTM, CDR2 ANQGSEA. The CDR3 contains 13 residues. The CDR3 region is CSVDWRQGSGYTF. CDR3 sequence (DNA): TGCAGCGTGGATTGGCGTCAGGGGTCTGGCTACACCTTC.

This clonotype was seen repeatedly, ten times or more. The chain is built from TRBV10-3 and TRBJ1-1, with D unresolved. The CDR3 contains 18 residues. Germline CDR1 reads ENHRY; CDR2 reads SYGVKD. The ends were cut back, 1 base at V and 0 bases at J, with 18 bases in the middle. CDR3 protein: CAISELGETAGMNTEAFF. The CDR3 nucleotides are TGTGCCATCAGTGAGTTGGGAGAGACGGCGGGTATGAACACTGAAGCTTTCTTT.

This clonotype was seen repeatedly, ten times or more. The rearrangement links TRBV5-1 to TRBJ2-1; D gene ambiguous. The germline V gene has CDR1 SGHRS and CDR2 YFSETQ. The V and J ends lost 0 bases and 7 bases respectively, with 17 bases between them. This CDR3 comprises 16 residues. This CDR3 reads CASSLETLDRWNEQFF. For the CDR3, the DNA is TGCGCCAGCAGCTTGGAGACTTTGGATCGATGGAATGAGCAGTTCTTC.

This clonotype was seen at least ten times. This chain joins TRBV6-5 and TRBJ2-7; 7 nucleotides line up with TRBD2. The germline V gene encodes CDR1 MNHEY and CDR2 SVGAGI. The CDR3 has 15 residues. With 0 bases clipped from V and 7 bases from J, the junction kept 9 bases outside the gene matches. This chain's CDR3 is CASSYSAGTPEEQYF. The CDR3, as DNA: TGTGCCAGCAGTTACTCAGCGGGGACCCCGGAGGAGCAGTACTTC.

Ten or more counts support this clonotype. The chain has TRBV14 and TRBJ2-7; maybe TRBD2 (6 bases). The germline V and J ends were trimmed by 3 bases and 7 bases, with 13 bases remaining between them. Germline lookup yields CDR1 SGHDN and CDR2 FVKESK. This CDR3 region has 13 residues. This CDR3 is CASSHGGSREQYF. CDR3 coding DNA: TGTGCCAGCAGCCACGGGGGTAGTCGGGAGCAGTACTTC.

Turning to this clonotype: One junction end does not reproduce the germline sequence, and a read error may be involved. J is TRBJ1-5 and V is TRBV16, with D maybe TRBD1 (6 bases). There are 15 residues in the CDR3. Germline-derived CDR1 and CDR2 are KGHSY and FQNENV. The CDR3 coding sequence is TGTGCTAGCAGCCAGGGGTTGGAGGGCAATCAGCCCCAGCATTTT. Translation: CASSQGLEGNQPQHF.

This clonotype was seen at least ten times. The chain uses TRBV29-1 and TRBJ2-7; no clear D gene. From germline, CDR1 is SQVTM and CDR2 ANQGSEA. Trimming cost V 4 bases and J 2 bases, with 9 bases left between them. The CDR3 consists of 12 residues. As DNA, the CDR3 is TGCAGCGTTGTTAGGGATACCTACGAGCAGTACTTC. It encodes CSVVRDTYEQYF.

This clonotype came up many times. The chain is built from TRBV12-3 or TRBV12-4 and TRBJ2-7; 8 positions agree with TRBD2. The CDR3 is 14 residues long. The junction had 9 bases not matched to a gene; V was cut back by 3 bases and J by 8 bases. CDR3: CASSFFRGGSQQYF. The DNA for the CDR3 is TGTGCCAGCAGTTTCTTCCGGGGGGGGTCGCAGCAGTACTTC.

This clonotype was found many times. This chain uses TRBV14 with TRBJ2-7, with unresolved D. The V end lost 0 bases, the J end lost 1 base, and 7 bases lay between the germline ends. Germline V gene sequence: CDR1 SGHDN, CDR2 FVKESK. CDR3 length: 14 residues. The CDR3 spells CASSQDRHSYEQYF. In nucleotides, the CDR3 is TGTGCCAGCAGCCAAGATAGGCATTCCTACGAGCAGTACTTC.

This clonotype was counted ten times or more. The rearrangement links TRBV29-1 to TRBJ2-1; a weak D match, TRBD1 (5 bases). The CDR3 loop spans 11 amino acids. Germline V lookup: CDR1 SQVTM, CDR2 ANQGSEA. V was pared by 3 bases and J by 9 bases, with 9 bases between. The CDR3 coding sequence is TGCAGCGTTGAGCAGGGAACTGAGCAGTTCTTC. Translated, it gives CSVEQGTEQFF.

This clonotype was counted at least ten times. This chain connects TRBV10-3 to TRBJ1-6; 7 bases fit TRBD1. The CDR3 consists of 16 residues. V lost 2 bases to trimming and J lost 8 bases; unmatched junction nucleotides: 9. Germline V gene lookup returns CDR1 ENHRY and CDR2 SYGVKD. CDR3 protein: CAISETGTARDSPLHF. Written as DNA, the CDR3 is TGTGCCATCAGTGAGACCGGGACAGCACGCGATTCACCCCTCCACTTT.

As concerns this clonotype: A read error may explain this, as a much larger clone is one base away. The rearrangement links TRBV5-1 to TRBJ2-2; a possible D gene is TRBD2 (6 bases). In germline, CDR1 is SGHRS, CDR2 YFSETQ. The CDR3 length is 16 residues. The V end lost 4 bases, the J end lost 5 bases, and 18 bases lay between the germline ends. CDR3 in DNA: TGCGCCAGCAGCCCAGGAGGGGCTAGAGGGACCGGGGAGCTGTTTTTT. As protein: CASSPGGARGTGELFF.

Many counts were recorded for this clonotype. The V gene is TRBV5-6, the J gene TRBJ1-1, with a possible D match to TRBD1 (5 bases). The CDR3 length is 15 residues. The V and J ends lost 4 bases and 0 bases respectively, with 13 bases between them. CDR1 is SGHDT and CDR2 is YYEEEE in the germline V gene. The CDR3 sequence is CASSPAGTVNTEAFF. CDR3 in DNA: TGTGCCAGCAGCCCCGCCGGGACGGTGAACACTGAAGCTTTCTTT. Full variable domain (rest looked up from reference TRBV5-6 and TRBJ1-1): DAGVTQSPTHLIKTRGQQVTLRCSPKSGHDTVSWYQQALGQGPQFIFQYYEEEERQRGNFPDRFSGHQFPNYSSELNVNALLLGDSALYLCASSPAGTVNTEAFFGQGTRLTVV.

Only a few counts were recorded for this clonotype. A much larger clone differs from this one at a single base, so this may be a read error. This chain joins TRBV11-2 and TRBJ1-4, with D hard to call. V was trimmed by 5 bases and J by 4 bases, leaving 11 bases between them. In germline, CDR1 is SGHAT, CDR2 FQNNGV. The CDR3 is made up of 14 amino acids. The CDR3 DNA follows: TGTGCCAGCAGCCGGGGAAAGCATAATGAAAAACTGTTTTTT. Translated, it gives CASSRGKHNEKLFF.

This clonotype was counted ten times or more. The V gene is TRBV3-1, the J gene TRBJ2-7, with no clear D. Germline-derived CDR1 and CDR2 are LGHDT and YNNKEL (reference sequence). V lost 0 bases, J lost 6 bases, and 6 bases lay in between. The CDR3 contains 12 residues. This CDR3 is CASSQDFLEQYF. The DNA for the CDR3 is TGTGCCAGCAGCCAAGATTTTCTCGAGCAGTACTTC.

As regards this clonotype: A much larger clone sits a single nucleotide away, making a read error possible. This chain connects TRBV7-3 to TRBJ2-3; TRBD1 matches 7 bases. Trimming took 5 bases from V and 4 from J; bases not matched to a gene: 6. The CDR3 has 14 amino acids. CDR1 is SGHTA and CDR2 is FQGTGA in the germline V gene. The CDR3 sequence is CASSLQGVSDTQYF. DNA of the CDR3: TGTGCCAGCAGCCTTCAGGGGGTTTCAGATACGCAGTATTTT.

This clonotype was counted ten times or more. V gene TRBV20-1 combines with J gene TRBJ1-3, with D hard to call. This CDR3 comprises 13 residues. Per the germline V gene, CDR1 is DFQATT and CDR2 is SNEGSKA (reference sequence). The V end was cut by 1 base, the J end by 0 bases, with 4 bases between. For the CDR3, the DNA is TGCAGTGCTAGAGCGGGCTCTGGAAACACCATATATTTT. This translates into CSARAGSGNTIYF.

Many counts were recorded for this clonotype. The J gene is TRBJ2-3, the V gene TRBV2; tentatively, D is TRBD1 (6 bases). Trimming took 4 bases from V and 2 from J, leaving 10 bases between them. Germline CDR1 is SNHLY and CDR2 is FYNNEI. The length of the CDR3 is 14 residues. The CDR3 coding sequence is TGTGCCAGCAGTGCGGACAGATTCACAGATACGCAGTATTTT. It is translated as CASSADRFTDTQYF.

This clonotype was detected many times. CDR3 protein: CASTPGGFMNTEAFF. CDR3 DNA: TGTGCCAGCACCCCCGGCGGGTTCATGAACACTGAAGCTTTCTTT. The genes are TRBV13 and TRBJ1-1; D gene uncertain. Per germline, CDR1 PRHDT and CDR2 FYEKMQ (reference sequence). Trimming shortened V by 7 bases and J by 0 bases, and 15 bases separated the two germline ends. There are 15 residues in the CDR3.

This clonotype was counted many times. V is TRBV5-1 and J is TRBJ2-1; maybe TRBD2 (5 bases). The CDR3 totals 14 residues. V gave up 0 bases and J gave up 4 bases, with 8 bases separating them. Germline assignment: CDR1 SGHRS and CDR2 YFSETQ. The CDR3 sequence is CASSLDQRYNEQFF. The CDR3 DNA sequence: TGCGCCAGCAGCTTGGATCAGCGGTACAATGAGCAGTTCTTC.